Below, 30 T cell receptor beta chains from the same sample are listed, as sequenced in a study of a mutant IDH1 vaccine in newly diagnosed glioma. Time point described: baseline, week 1 (first vaccination visit). This sample's treatment: pre-vaccination baseline after standard-of-care therapy. The repertoire was sequenced with immunoSEQ multiplex PCR; TCRdb's copy has only in-frame clones and lacks some. The sample lists fewer than 100,000 clones, about 87% seen once, with less than 0.65% in the top ten. Sequencing was performed on PBMCs, taken from a glioma patient treated with radiotherapy, temozolomide or both. These receptors were taken from a woman in her forties or fifties with glioma.

This chain connects TRBV21-1 to TRBJ1-1; the DNA was not compared with TRBD1, the D call given in the table. TRBV21-1 is listed as a pseudogene. The CDR3 totals 18 residues. CDR3 DNA: TGTGCCAGCAGCAGCGGGCCCGGACAGGGGGGCGTGTACACTGAAGCTTTCTTT. Protein sequence: CASSSGPGQGGVYTEAFF.

The chain combines TRBV28 with TRBJ2-3; 8 bases are shared with TRBD1. Germline-derived CDR1 and CDR2 are MDHEN and SYDVKM. CDR3 length: 15 amino acids. With 4 bases clipped from V and 10 bases from J, the junction kept 13 bases outside the gene matches. The CDR3 protein is CASSSRTGLLLAQYF. The CDR3 bases are TGTGCCAGCAGTTCAAGGACAGGGCTTTTGTTGGCGCAGTATTTT.

The sample holds one count of this clone. The chain links TRBV6-5 to TRBJ1-1, with no clear D. V was pared by 4 bases and J by 5 bases, with 11 bases between. In germline, CDR1 is MNHEY, CDR2 SVGAGI. The CDR3 has 13 residues. The CDR3, as DNA: TGTGCCAGCAGTTTAGACTTCGGTACTGAAGCTTTCTTT. It translates to CASSLDFGTEAFF.

As DNA, the CDR3 is TGTGCCAGCAGCTTAGGTGTTAGCGGGACCACCTCCTACGAGCAGTACTTC. Translation gives CASSLGVSGTTSYEQYF. The chain uses TRBV7-6 and TRBJ2-7; 8 nucleotides match TRBD2. From germline, CDR1 is SGHVS and CDR2 FNYEAQ. The CDR3 runs 17 residues. V gave up 1 base and J gave up 0 bases; unmatched junction bases: 8.

The chain combines TRBV4-1 with TRBJ1-6, with D unclear. Trimming removed 7 bases at V and 0 bases at J, with 10 bases between. CDR1 is MGHRA and CDR2 is YSYEKL in the germline V gene. The CDR3 length is 15 residues. The CDR3 loop reads CASTAESSYNSPLHF. The CDR3 DNA reads as TGCGCCAGCACCGCAGAGAGCTCCTATAATTCACCCCTCCACTTT.

The rearrangement joins TRBV5-3 to TRBJ1-2, with D maybe TRBD1 (6 bases). TRBV5-3 is designated an ORF whose function remains uncertain. V shed 1 base and J shed 0 bases, with 22 bases lying between them. CDR3 length: 19 residues. CDR3 sequence reads: CARSLIMDRSKPTNYGYTF. As DNA, the CDR3 is TGTGCCAGAAGCTTGATAATGGACAGAAGTAAGCCAACTAACTATGGCTACACCTTC.

CDR3 DNA: TGTGCCAGCAGACGGGGACTAGCGGGAGGCTATGAGCAGTTCTTC. Translation: CASRRGLAGGYEQFF. The chain recombines TRBV27 with TRBJ2-1; 15 bases map to TRBD2. J lost 8 bases, V lost 6 bases, and 5 bases had no gene match. Germline V lookup: CDR1 MNHEY, CDR2 SMNVEV (reference sequence). The CDR3 is 15 residues long.

CDR3 residues: CASSFRLAGSGPDTQYF. The CDR3 DNA reads TGCGCCAGCAGCTTTAGACTAGCGGGATCGGGACCAGATACGCAGTATTTT. V usage is TRBV5-1 and J usage is TRBJ2-3; 11 bases are shared with TRBD2. CDR1 SGHRS and CDR2 YFSETQ come from the germline V gene. V lost 2 bases to trimming and J lost 4 bases; unmatched junction nucleotides: 9. This CDR3 is built from 17 residues.

This clone was counted a single time. The chain links TRBV10-3 to TRBJ2-3, with D possibly matching TRBD2 (6 bases). Germline V lookup: CDR1 ENHRY, CDR2 SYGVKD. V was shortened by 2 bases and J by 1 base, with 13 bases between the two germline ends. CDR3 length equals 16 residues. The CDR3 reads CAISEMAGRGTDTQYF. The CDR3 DNA sequence: TGTGCCATCAGTGAGATGGCGGGACGGGGCACAGATACGCAGTATTTT.

The genes are TRBV25-1 and TRBJ1-1; D is undetermined. The CDR3 consists of 13 residues. V was shortened by 7 bases and J by 0 bases, with 9 bases between the two germline ends. CDR1 and CDR2 (germline): MGHDK, SYGVNS. Written as DNA, the CDR3 is TGTGCCAGCACCGGGCGGATGAACACTGAAGCTTTCTTT. As protein: CASTGRMNTEAFF.

The chain combines TRBV5-1 with TRBJ2-3; 7 bases map to TRBD1. The V and J ends lost 0 bases and 1 base, in that order; junction bases with no gene match: 8. The CDR3 totals 17 residues. Germline V gives CDR1 SGHRS, CDR2 YFSETQ. The DNA for the CDR3 is TGCGCCAGCAGCTTGGCCACAATAGGACAGGGCACAGATACGCAGTATTTT. Amino acids: CASSLATIGQGTDTQYF.

The rearrangement uses TRBV7-9 and TRBJ1-2; no clear D gene. V dropped 0 bases and J dropped 0 bases, with 8 bases sitting between them. The CDR3 is 15 residues long. Germline V gene lookup returns CDR1 SEHNR and CDR2 FQNEAQ (reference sequence). The CDR3 loop is CASSLALGSNYGYTF. DNA for the CDR3: TGTGCCAGCAGCTTAGCGCTGGGCTCTAACTATGGCTACACCTTC.

The J gene is TRBJ2-1, the V gene TRBV9; D may be TRBD2 (6 bases). Trimming took 2 bases from V and 11 from J, leaving 20 bases between them. The CDR3 is made up of 15 amino acids. The germline CDR1 and CDR2 sequences are SGDLS and YYNGEE. The CDR3 region is CASSVGSGSPKKQFF. CDR3 nucleotide sequence: TGTGCCAGCAGCGTCGGGAGCGGTTCCCCTAAAAAGCAGTTCTTC. Filled out from reference TRBV9 and TRBJ2-1, the complete variable domain reads DSGVTQTPKHLITATGQRVTLRCSPRSGDLSVYWYQQSLDQGLQFLIQYYNGEERAKGNILERFSAQQFPDLHSELNLSSLELGDSALYFCASSVGSGSPKKQFFGPGTRLTVL.

The J gene is TRBJ2-7, the V gene TRBV7-8; D tentatively fits TRBD1 or TRBD2 (6 bases each). CDR1 is SGHVS, CDR2 FQNEAQ, per germline. V lost 5 bases and J lost 6, with 17 bases in between. The CDR3 runs to 14 residues. CDR3 in amino acids: CASSPRRGPGEQYF. CDR3 sequence (DNA): TGTGCCAGCAGCCCTAGACGGGGGCCGGGCGAGCAGTACTTC.

In regard to this clone: Other DNA sequences of this sample code for an identical CDR3. V usage is TRBV9 and J usage is TRBJ2-5; 11 positions agree with TRBD2. There are 16 residues in the CDR3. CDR1 is SGDLS and CDR2 is YYNGEE in the germline V gene. After removal of 0 bases from V and 4 bases from J, the junction contained 5 bases not matched to a gene. The CDR3 loop reads CASSVGLAGGPETQYF. CDR3 nucleotides: TGTGCCAGCAGCGTAGGTTTAGCGGGAGGGCCAGAGACCCAGTACTTC.

The chain employs TRBV5-1 and TRBJ2-7, with TRBD2 identical over 7 bases. J was trimmed by 2 bases and V by 1 base; bases with no gene match: 3. This CDR3 comprises 14 residues. Germline CDR1 and CDR2: SGHRS and YFSETQ. CDR3 bases: TGCGCCAGCAGCTTGCCAAGCGGGGCCTACGAGCAGTACTTC. It is translated as CASSLPSGAYEQYF.

The chain uses TRBV18 and TRBJ2-3, with TRBD2 identical over 13 bases. CDR1 KGHSH and CDR2 LQKENI come from the germline V gene. CDR3 length: 16 amino acids. J gave up 5 bases and V 3 bases, and 5 bases lay outside the gene matches. The CDR3 DNA follows: TGTGCCAGCTCACCCGGGACTAGCGGGACCGGAGATACGCAGTATTTT. As protein: CASSPGTSGTGDTQYF.

The gene calls are TRBV30 and TRBJ2-2; no reliable D call. The CDR3 length is 17 residues. V dropped 7 bases and J dropped 2 bases, with 23 bases sitting between them. The V gene's germline CDR1 is GTSNPN and CDR2 SVGIG (reference sequence). The CDR3 spells CASFVRSDPLNTGELFF. Written as DNA, the CDR3 is TGTGCCTCATTTGTACGATCAGACCCGCTAAACACCGGGGAGCTGTTTTTT.

This chain connects TRBV2 to TRBJ1-5; D gene unclear. CDR1 and CDR2 (germline): SNHLY, FYNNEI. V was trimmed by 7 bases and J by 6 bases, leaving 16 bases between them. This CDR3 contains 14 residues. For the CDR3, the DNA is TGTGCCAGCAATTCCGCCTCATTTGGTCAGCCCCAGCATTTT. Protein: CASNSASFGQPQHF.

This rearrangement joins TRBV27 to TRBJ2-3, with D possibly being TRBD1 (5 bases). Germline CDR1 MNHEY, CDR2 SMNVEV (reference sequence). The CDR3 covers 12 residues. The ends were cut back, 6 bases at V and 3 bases at J, with 7 bases in the middle. The chain's CDR3 is CASSQGTDTQYF. The CDR3 nucleotides are TGTGCCAGCAGCCAGGGAACAGATACGCAGTATTTT.

The CDR3 DNA reads TGCGCCAGCAGCCCCCTAGGGGGCGGGCAGACCCAGTACTTC. Translated: CASSPLGGGQTQYF. This chain links TRBV10-2 with TRBJ2-5; 7 nucleotides agree with TRBD1. Unmatched junction bases numbered 10, after V lost 6 bases and J lost 6 bases. CDR1 is WSHSY and CDR2 is SAAADI in the germline V gene. This CDR3 spans 14 amino acids.

This chain uses TRBV28 with TRBJ1-2; TRBD1 matches 8 bases. Germline V gives CDR1 MDHEN, CDR2 SYDVKM. The CDR3 runs to 16 residues. Trimming took 5 bases from V and 2 from J; bases not matched to a gene: 10. The CDR3 coding sequence is TGTGCCAGCAGTACGCAGACAGGGGACCTCAACTATGGCTACACCTTC. It codes for CASSTQTGDLNYGYTF.

The CDR3 protein is CASSLGSGAGVAKNIQYF. In DNA, the CDR3 is TGTGCCAGCAGTTTAGGGTCTGGGGCAGGGGTAGCCAAAAACATTCAGTACTTC. The chain couples TRBV27 to TRBJ2-4, with a weak D call TRBD1 (6 bases). The CDR3 covers 18 residues. V lost 2 bases to trimming and J lost 0 bases, with 17 bases between them. Germline V gene data show CDR1 as MNHEY and CDR2 as SMNVEV (reference sequence).

The V gene is TRBV28, the J gene TRBJ2-7; no clear D. Germline loops: CDR1 MDHEN, CDR2 SYDVKM. The V and J ends lost 3 bases and 6 bases respectively, with 6 bases between them. The CDR3 runs 11 residues. In DNA, the CDR3 is TGTGCCAGCAGTTTCGCCCTCGAGCAGTACTTC. Amino acid sequence: CASSFALEQYF.

This sequence joins TRBV6-5 and TRBJ1-4, with D hard to call. Germline assignment: CDR1 MNHEY and CDR2 SVGAGI. Trimming took off 0 bases at V and 7 bases at J, with 9 bases between the two ends. CDR3 size: 14 residues. CDR3 loop: CASSYSTGVEKLFF. DNA for the CDR3: TGTGCCAGCAGTTACTCCACGGGTGTTGAAAAACTGTTTTTT.

Notes on this clone: At one of its ends the junction is not consistent with the germline gene, which may arise from a read error. V is TRBV7-7 and J is TRBJ2-6; D ambiguous. CDR3 length: 11 residues. The germline V gene encodes CDR1 SSHAT and CDR2 FNYEAQ (reference sequence). In nucleotides, the CDR3 is TGTGCTAGCATCGGGGCCAACGTCCTGACTTTC. Translated, it gives CASIGANVLTF. Full variable domain (missing parts from reference TRBV7-7 and TRBJ2-6): GAGVSQSPRYKVTKRGQDVTLRCDPISSHATLYWYQQALGQGPEFLTYFNYEAQPDKSGLPSDRFSAERPEGSISTLTIQRTEQRDSAMYRCASIGANVLTFGAGSRLTVL.

The V and J genes are TRBV10-1 and TRBJ2-2, with D hard to call. Germline assignment: CDR1 WNHNN and CDR2 SYGVQD (reference sequence). Deletions cut 5 bases from V and 1 base from J, with 2 bases between. The CDR3 is 12 amino acids. CDR3: CASSQNTGELFF. The CDR3 nucleotides read TGCGCCAGCAGTCAGAACACCGGGGAGCTGTTTTTT.

The rearrangement links TRBV30 to TRBJ2-5, with 7 bases identical to TRBD2. The tail of the sequence fits TRBJ2-7 better, so the J call may be wrong. This CDR3 has 18 residues. The germline gives CDR1 GTSNPN, CDR2 SVGIG (reference sequence). DNA of the CDR3: TGTGCCTGGAGTGTGGTAGGGAGGGCCATAAAGTCGTCCTACGAGCAGTACTTC. It yields the protein CAWSVVGRAIKSSYEQYF.

Written as DNA, the CDR3 is TGTGCCAGCAGCCGCACAGGGCTCGGTGAAAAACTGTTTTTT. It yields the protein CASSRTGLGEKLFF. V usage is TRBV6-6 and J usage is TRBJ1-4; TRBD1 is a possible D gene (6 bases). Germline CDR1 MNHNY, CDR2 SVGAGI (reference sequence). V shed 6 bases and J shed 7 bases, with 15 bases lying between them. CDR3 length: 14 amino acids.

V and J are TRBV27 and TRBJ1-3; possible D gene TRBD1, 6 bases. The ends were cut back, 2 bases at V and 3 bases at J, with 11 bases in the middle. The CDR3 totals 15 residues. The germline V gene encodes CDR1 MNHEY and CDR2 SMNVEV (reference sequence). CDR3 sequence: CASSLGGGRGNTIYF. The CDR3 DNA follows: TGTGCCAGCAGTTTAGGGGGGGGCCGTGGAAACACCATATATTTT.